This TCR beta chain appears in the sequencing data of a study of T cell responses to AZD1222 COVID-19 vaccine. Note on this clone: As yet, its antigen is unknown.

Germline loops: CDR1 MNHEY, CDR2 SVGEGT. The CDR3 has 20 residues. The V and J ends lost 1 base and 0 bases respectively, with 22 bases between them. Regarding the study as a whole: No day 14 peak samples; only post-peak repertoires were characterized.

The data were produced by immunoSEQ multiplex PCR, yet TCRdb's version contains in-frame clones alone and is incomplete. This repertoire shows under 150,000 clones, about 89% found once; its top ten account for roughly 11%. This TCR was sampled from an adult in good health. The chain couples TRBV6-2 or TRBV6-3 to TRBJ1-5; D possibly corresponds to TRBD1 (5 bases). Here the sequenced sample was peripheral blood, taken on day 0 of MenACWY control vaccination. The CDR3 here is CASSYLPGSGTTYSNQPQHF. CDR3 DNA sequence: TGTGCCAGCAGTTACTTACCCGGTTCGGGGACGACCTATAGCAATCAGCCCCAGCATTTT.